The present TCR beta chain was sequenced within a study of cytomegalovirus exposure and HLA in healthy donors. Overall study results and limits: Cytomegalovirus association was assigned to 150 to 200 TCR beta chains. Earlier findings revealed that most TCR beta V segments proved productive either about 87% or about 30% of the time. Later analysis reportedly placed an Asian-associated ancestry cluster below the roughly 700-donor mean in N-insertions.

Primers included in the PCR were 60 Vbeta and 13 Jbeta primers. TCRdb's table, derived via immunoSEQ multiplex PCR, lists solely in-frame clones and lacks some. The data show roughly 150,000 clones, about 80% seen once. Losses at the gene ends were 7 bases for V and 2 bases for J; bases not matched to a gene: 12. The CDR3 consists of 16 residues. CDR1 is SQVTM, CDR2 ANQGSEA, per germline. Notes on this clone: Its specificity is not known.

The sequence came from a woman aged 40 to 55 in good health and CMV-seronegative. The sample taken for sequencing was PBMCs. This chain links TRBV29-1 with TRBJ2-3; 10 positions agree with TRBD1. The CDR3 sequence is CSAGGDRGHLTDTQYF. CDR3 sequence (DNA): TGCAGCGCGGGGGGGGACAGGGGACACCTCACAGATACGCAGTATTTT.